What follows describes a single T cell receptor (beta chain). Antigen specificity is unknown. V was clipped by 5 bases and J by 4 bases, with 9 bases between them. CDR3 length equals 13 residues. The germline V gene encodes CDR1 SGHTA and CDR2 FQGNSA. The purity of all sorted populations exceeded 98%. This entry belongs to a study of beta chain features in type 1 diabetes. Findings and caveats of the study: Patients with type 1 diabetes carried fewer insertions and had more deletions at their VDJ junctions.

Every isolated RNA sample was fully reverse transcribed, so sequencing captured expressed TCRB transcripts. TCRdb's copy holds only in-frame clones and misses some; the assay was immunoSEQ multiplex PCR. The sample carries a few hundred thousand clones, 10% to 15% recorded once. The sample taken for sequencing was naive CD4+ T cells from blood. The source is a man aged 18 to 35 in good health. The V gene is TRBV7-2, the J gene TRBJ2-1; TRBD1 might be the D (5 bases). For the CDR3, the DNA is TGTGCCAGCAGCAACGACAGATACAATGAGCAGTTCTTC. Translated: CASSNDRYNEQFF.